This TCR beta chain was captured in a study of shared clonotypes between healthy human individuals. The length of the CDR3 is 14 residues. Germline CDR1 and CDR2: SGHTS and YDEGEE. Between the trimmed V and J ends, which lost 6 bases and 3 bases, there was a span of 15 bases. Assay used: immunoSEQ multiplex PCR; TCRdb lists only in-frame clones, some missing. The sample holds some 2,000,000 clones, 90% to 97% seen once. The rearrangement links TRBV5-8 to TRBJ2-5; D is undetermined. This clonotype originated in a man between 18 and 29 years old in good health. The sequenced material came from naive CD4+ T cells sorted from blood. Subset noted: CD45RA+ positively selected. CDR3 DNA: TGTGCCAGCACCCCGGGTGGGCGAAAAGAGACCCAGTACTTC. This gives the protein CASTPGGRKETQYF. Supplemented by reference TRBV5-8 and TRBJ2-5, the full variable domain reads EAGVTQSPTHLIKTRGQQATLRCSPISGHTSVYWYQQALGLGLQFLLWYDEGEERNRGNFPPRFSGRQFPNYSSELNVNALELEDSALYLCASTPGGRKETQYFGPGTRLLVL.